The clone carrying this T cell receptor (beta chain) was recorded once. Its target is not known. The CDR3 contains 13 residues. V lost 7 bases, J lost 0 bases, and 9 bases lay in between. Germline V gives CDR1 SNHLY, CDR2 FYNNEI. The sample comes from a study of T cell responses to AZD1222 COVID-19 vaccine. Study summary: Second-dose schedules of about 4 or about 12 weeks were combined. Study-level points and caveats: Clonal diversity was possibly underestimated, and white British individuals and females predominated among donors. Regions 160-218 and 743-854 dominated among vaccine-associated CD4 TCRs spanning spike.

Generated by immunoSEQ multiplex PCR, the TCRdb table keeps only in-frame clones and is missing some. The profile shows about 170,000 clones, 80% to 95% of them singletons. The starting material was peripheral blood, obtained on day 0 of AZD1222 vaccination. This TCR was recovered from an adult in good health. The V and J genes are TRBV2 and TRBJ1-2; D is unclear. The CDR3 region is CASTYTANYGYTF. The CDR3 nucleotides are TGTGCCAGCACCTACACAGCTAACTATGGCTACACCTTC.